This TCR beta chain was recovered during a study of T and B cells in COVID-19 patients. Whole-study findings and limits: The recovered cohort had around 2,000 exclusive TCR clusters, including some 33 low generation probability clusters. Patients with COVID-19 reportedly showed strongly skewed T cell receptor beta variable and joining gene usage.

Remarks on this clonotype: What it recognizes is unknown.

TRB was amplified from about 240-490 ng of blood genomic DNA. Multiplex PCR with BIOMED2 TRB-A/B primer pools amplified TRB rearrangements. From the multiplex PCR reads, TCRdb called clonotypes with MiXCR, one entry per CDR3 protein. This sample has fewer than 8,500 distinct CDR3 sequences, with about 33% found just once. The germline CDR1 and CDR2 sequences are LNHDA and SQIVND (reference sequence). After removal of 4 bases from V and 2 bases from J, the junction contained 6 bases not matched to a gene. The CDR3 totals 16 residues. The sequencing input was blood. The chain employs TRBV19 and TRBJ2-3; TRBD2 matches at 10 bases. The receptor comes from a human donor with active COVID-19. The CDR3 DNA sequence: TGTGCCAGTAGTACCCGGACTAGCGGATCCACAGATACGCAGTATTTT. Amino acids: CASSTRTSGSTDTQYF.